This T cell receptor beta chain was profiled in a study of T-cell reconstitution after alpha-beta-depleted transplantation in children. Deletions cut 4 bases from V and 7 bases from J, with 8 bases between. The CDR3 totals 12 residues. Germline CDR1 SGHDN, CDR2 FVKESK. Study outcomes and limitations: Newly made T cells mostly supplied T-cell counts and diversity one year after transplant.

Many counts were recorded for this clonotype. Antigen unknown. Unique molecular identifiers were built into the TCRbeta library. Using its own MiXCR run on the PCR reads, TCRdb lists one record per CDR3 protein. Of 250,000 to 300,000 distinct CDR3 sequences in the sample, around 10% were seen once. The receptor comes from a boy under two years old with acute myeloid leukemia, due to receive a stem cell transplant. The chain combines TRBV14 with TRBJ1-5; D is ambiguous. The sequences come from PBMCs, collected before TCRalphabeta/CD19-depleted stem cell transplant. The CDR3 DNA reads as TGTGCCAGCAGCCGGACTGGCCAGCCCCAGCATTTT. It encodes CASSRTGQPQHF.